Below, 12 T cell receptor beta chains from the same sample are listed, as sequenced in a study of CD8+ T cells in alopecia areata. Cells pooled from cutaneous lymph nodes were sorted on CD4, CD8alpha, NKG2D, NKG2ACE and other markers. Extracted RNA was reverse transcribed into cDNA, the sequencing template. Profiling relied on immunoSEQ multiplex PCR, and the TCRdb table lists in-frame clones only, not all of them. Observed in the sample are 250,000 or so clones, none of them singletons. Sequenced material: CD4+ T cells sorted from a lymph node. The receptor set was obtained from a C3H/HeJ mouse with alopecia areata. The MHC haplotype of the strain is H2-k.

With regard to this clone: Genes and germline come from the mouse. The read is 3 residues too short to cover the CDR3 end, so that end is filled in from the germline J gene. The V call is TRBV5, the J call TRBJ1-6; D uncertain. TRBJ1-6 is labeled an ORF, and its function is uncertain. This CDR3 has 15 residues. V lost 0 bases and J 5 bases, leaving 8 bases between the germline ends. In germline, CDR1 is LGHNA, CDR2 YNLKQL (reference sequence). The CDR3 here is CASSQDRQDNSPLYF. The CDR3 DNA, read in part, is TGTGCCAGCAGCCAAGATCGCCAGGATAATTCGCCC.

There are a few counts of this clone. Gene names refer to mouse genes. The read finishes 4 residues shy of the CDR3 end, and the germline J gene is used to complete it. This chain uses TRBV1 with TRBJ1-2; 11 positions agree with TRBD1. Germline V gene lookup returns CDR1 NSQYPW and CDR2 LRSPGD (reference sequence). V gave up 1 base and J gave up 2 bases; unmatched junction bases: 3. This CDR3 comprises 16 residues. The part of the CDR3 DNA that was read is TGCACCTGCAGTGCAGTCCGGGACAGGGGGAACTCC. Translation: CTCSAVRDRGNS. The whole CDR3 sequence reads CTCSAVRDRGNSDYTF.

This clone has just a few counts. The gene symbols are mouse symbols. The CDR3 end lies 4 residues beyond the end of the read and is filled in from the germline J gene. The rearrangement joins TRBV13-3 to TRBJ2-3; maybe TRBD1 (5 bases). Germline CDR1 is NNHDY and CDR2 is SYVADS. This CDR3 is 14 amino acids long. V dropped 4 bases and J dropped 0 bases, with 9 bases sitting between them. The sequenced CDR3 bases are TGTGCCAGCAGTCGACAGATTAGTGCAGAA. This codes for CASSRQISAE. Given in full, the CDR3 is CASSRQISAETLYF.

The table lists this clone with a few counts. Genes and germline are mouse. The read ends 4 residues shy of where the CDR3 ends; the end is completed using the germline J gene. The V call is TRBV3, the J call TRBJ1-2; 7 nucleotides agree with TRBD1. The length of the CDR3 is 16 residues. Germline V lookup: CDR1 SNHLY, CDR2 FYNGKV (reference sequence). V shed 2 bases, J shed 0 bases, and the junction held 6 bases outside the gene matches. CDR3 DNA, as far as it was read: TGTGCCAGCAGCTTATCCCGGGACAGTACAAACTCC. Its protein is CASSLSRDSTNS. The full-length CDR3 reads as CASSLSRDSTNSDYTF.

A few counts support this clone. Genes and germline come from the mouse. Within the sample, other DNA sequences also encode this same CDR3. The part of the CDR3 DNA that was read is TGTGCCAGCAGTATTGGACAGGGGCGTGCAGAA. It yields the protein CASSIGQGRAE. The full CDR3 is CASSIGQGRAETLYF. The J gene is TRBJ2-3, the V gene TRBV19; TRBD1 agrees at 9 bases. The CDR3 end lies 4 residues beyond the end of the read and is filled in from the germline J gene. The V segment lost 2 bases and the J segment 1 base; nucleotides outside the gene matches: 2. CDR1 is FNHDT and CDR2 is SITEND in the germline V gene (reference sequence). CDR3 length: 15 residues.

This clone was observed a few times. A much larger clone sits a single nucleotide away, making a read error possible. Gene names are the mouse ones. CDR3 bases read: TGTGCCAGCAGTGGCAGGGGTGCAGAA. Encoded protein: CASSGRGAE. The complete CDR3 sequence is CASSGRGAETLYF. This chain connects TRBV13-3 to TRBJ2-3; a possible D gene is TRBD1 (5 bases). Sequencing ends 4 residues short of the CDR3 end; the germline J gene provides the rest. This CDR3 region has 13 residues. In germline, CDR1 is NNHDY, CDR2 SYVADS. With 3 bases removed from V and 1 base from J, the gap between germline ends came to 6 bases.

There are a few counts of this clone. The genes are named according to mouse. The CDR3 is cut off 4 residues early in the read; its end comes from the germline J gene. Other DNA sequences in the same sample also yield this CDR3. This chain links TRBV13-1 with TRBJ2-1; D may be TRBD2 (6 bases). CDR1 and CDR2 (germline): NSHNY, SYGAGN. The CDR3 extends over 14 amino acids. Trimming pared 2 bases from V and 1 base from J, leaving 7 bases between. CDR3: CASSELGNYAEQFF. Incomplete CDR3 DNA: TGTGCCAGCAGTGAACTGGGCAACTATGCT.

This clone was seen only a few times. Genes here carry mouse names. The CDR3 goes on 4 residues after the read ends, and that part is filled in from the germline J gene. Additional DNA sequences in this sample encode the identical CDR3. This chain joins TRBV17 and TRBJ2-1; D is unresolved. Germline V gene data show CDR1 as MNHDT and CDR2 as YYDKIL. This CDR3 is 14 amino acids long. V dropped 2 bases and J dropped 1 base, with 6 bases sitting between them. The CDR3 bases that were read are TGTGCTAGCAGTAGAACAGAAAACTATGCT. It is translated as CASSRTENYA. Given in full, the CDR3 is CASSRTENYAEQFF.

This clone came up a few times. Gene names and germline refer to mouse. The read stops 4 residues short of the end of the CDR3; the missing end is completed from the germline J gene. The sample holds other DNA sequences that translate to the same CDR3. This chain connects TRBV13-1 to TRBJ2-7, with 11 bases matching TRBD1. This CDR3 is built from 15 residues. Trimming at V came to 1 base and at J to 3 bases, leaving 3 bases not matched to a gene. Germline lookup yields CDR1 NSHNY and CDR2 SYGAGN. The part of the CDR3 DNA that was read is TGTGCCAGCAGTGATTCCGGGACAGGGGGCTAT. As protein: CASSDSGTGGY. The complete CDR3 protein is CASSDSGTGGYEQYF.

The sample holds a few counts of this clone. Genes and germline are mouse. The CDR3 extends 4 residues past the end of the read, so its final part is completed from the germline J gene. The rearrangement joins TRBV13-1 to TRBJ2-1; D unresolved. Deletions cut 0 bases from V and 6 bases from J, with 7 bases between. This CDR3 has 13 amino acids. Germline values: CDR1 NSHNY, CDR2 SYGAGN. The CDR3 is CASSDVGFAEQFF. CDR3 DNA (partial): TGTGCCAGCAGTGATGTAGGGTTTGCT.

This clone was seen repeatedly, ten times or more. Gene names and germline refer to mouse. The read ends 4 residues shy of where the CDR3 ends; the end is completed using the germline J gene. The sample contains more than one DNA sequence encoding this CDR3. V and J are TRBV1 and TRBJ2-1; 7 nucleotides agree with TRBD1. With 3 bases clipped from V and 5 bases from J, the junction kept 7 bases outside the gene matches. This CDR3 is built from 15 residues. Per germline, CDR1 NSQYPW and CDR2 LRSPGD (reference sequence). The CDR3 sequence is CTCSALQGLDAEQFF. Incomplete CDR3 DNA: TGCACCTGCAGTGCCCTACAGGGGCTGGATGCT. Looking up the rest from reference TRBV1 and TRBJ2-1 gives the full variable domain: VTLLEQNPRWRLVPRGQAVNLRCILKNSQYPWMSWYQQDLQKQLQWLFTLRSPGDKEVKSLPGADYLATRVTDTELRLQVANMSQGRTLYCTCSALQGLDAEQFFGPGTRLTVL.

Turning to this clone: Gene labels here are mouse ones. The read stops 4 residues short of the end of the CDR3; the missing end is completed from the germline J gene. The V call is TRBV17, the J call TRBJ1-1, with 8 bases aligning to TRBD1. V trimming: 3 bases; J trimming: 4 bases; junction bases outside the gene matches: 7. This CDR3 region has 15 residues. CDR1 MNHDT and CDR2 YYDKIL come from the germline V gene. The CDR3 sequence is CASSSDPGGGTEVFF. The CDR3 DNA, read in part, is TGTGCTAGCAGTAGTGATCCAGGGGGCGGCACA.